The TCR beta chain under discussion was sequenced for a study of tumor-infiltrating lymphocytes in primary liver carcinoma. Background on the study: Spanning 30 to 69 years of age, the patients were men and women. General study results and limits: No more than about 8-24% of top clones could be seen in all five tumor regions.

The input was 450 to 500 ng total RNA; TCR beta cDNA was made from it with a constant-region primer. Three nested multiplex PCR rounds, a slightly modified ARM-PCR method, built the TCR beta libraries. A C-beta reverse primer and TRBV1-TRBV30 forward primers served in each of the first two PCR rounds, at 10 cycles apiece. MiXCR, run by TCRdb on the multiplex PCR reads, gives a single entry per CDR3 protein. The table lists 60,000 to 90,000 distinct CDR3 sequences, roughly two thirds of them singletons. As concerns this clonotype: What it binds is unknown. Compared with germline, one end of the junction differs, possibly owing to a read error.

Taking about 17-32 mg of unsorted bulk tissue, the authors co-extracted RNA and DNA. This CDR3 region has 16 residues. Germline assignment: CDR1 SGHAT and CDR2 FQNNGV. The origin of this receptor is a man aged 40-55 years with primary liver carcinoma and hepatitis B virus infection. Sequencing was carried out using liver tumor tissue from sampling region 4. The subset denotes: tumor region T4, right-lateral pole. The rearrangement links TRBV11-2 to TRBJ2-3; 9 bases match TRBD2. The CDR3 loop is CAGSPPTSGYTDTQYF. CDR3 nucleotide sequence: TGTGCCGGCAGCCCCCCGACTAGCGGCTACACAGATACGCAGTATTTT.